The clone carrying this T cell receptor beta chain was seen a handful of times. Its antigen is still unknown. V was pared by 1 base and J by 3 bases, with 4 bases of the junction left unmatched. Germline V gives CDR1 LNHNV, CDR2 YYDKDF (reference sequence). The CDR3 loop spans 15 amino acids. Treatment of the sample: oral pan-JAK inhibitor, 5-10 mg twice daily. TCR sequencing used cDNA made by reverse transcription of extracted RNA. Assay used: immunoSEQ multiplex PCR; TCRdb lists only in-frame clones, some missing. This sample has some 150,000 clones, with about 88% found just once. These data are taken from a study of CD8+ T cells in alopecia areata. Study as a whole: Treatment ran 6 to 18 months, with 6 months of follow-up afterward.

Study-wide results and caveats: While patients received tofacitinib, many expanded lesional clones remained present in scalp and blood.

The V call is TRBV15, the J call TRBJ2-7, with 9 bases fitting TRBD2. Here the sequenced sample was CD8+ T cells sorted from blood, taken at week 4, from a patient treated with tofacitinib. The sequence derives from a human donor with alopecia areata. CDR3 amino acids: CATSRAAGGDYEQYF. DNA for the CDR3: TGTGCCACCAGCAGAGCCGCGGGAGGGGACTACGAGCAGTACTTC.